This T cell receptor beta chain comes out of a study of blood T cell repertoires in COVID-19. Germline V gene lookup returns CDR1 SGHTA and CDR2 FQGNSA. This CDR3 spans 16 amino acids. V was pared by 5 bases and J by 5 bases, with 11 bases of the junction left unmatched. Only in-frame clones appear in the TCRdb table, and some are missing; sequencing was by immunoSEQ multiplex PCR. The table records fewer than 250,000 clones, around four fifths of them present only once. Input material: peripheral blood. This clonotype originated in a woman aged 50 to 60 with acute or convalescent COVID-19. This chain joins TRBV7-2 and TRBJ2-5; the match to TRBD2 covers 10 bases. The CDR3 bases are TGTGCCAGCAGCCCGGGGGCCAGCGGGAGGGTGGAGACCCAGTACTTC. Protein: CASSPGASGRVETQYF.